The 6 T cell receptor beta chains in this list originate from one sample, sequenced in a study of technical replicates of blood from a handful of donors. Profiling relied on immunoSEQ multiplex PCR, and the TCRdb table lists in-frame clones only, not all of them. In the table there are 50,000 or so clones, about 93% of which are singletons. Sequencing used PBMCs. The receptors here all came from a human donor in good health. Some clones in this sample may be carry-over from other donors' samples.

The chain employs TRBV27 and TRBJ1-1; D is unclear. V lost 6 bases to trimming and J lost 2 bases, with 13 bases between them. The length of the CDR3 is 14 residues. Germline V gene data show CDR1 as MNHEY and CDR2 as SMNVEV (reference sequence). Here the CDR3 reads CASRISGFNTEAFF. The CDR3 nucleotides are TGTGCCAGCAGAATCTCGGGATTCAACACTGAAGCTTTCTTT.

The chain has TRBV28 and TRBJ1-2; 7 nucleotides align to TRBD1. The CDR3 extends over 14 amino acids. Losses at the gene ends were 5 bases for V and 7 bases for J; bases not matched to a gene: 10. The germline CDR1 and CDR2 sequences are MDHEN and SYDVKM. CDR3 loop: CASSQRPTGVGYTF. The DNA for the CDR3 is TGTGCCAGCAGTCAACGACCAACAGGGGTTGGCTACACCTTC.

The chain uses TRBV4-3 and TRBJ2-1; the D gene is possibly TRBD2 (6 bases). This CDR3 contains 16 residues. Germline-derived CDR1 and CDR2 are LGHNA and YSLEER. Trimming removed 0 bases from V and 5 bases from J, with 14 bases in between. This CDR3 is CASSQDRTTGNNEQFF. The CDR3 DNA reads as TGCGCCAGCAGCCAAGATCGGACTACGGGGAACAATGAGCAGTTCTTC.

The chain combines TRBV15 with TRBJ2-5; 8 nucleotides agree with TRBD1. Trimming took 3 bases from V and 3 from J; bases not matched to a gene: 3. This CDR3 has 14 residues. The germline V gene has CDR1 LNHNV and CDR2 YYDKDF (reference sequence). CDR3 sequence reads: CATSRGTGEETQYF. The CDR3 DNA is TGTGCCACCAGCAGGGGGACAGGCGAAGAGACCCAGTACTTC. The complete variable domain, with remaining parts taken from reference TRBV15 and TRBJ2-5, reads DAMVIQNPRYQVTQFGKPVTLSCSQTLNHNVMYWYQQKSSQAPKLLFHYYDKDFNNEADTPDNFQSRRPNTSFCFLDIRSPGLGDTAMYLCATSRGTGEETQYFGPGTRLLVL.

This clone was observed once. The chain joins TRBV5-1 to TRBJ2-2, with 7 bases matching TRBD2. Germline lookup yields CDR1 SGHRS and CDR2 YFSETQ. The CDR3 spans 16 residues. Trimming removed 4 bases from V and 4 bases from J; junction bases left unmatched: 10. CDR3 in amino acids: CASSPLADSGTGELFF. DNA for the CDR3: TGCGCCAGCAGCCCGCTAGCGGATTCCGGCACCGGGGAGCTGTTTTTT.

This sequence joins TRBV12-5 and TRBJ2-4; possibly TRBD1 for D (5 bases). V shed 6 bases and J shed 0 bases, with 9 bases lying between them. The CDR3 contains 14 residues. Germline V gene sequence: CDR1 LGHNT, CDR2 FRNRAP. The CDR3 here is CASGLGLAKNIQYF. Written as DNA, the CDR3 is TGTGCTAGTGGCCTGGGGCTAGCCAAAAACATTCAGTACTTC.